Below, 13 T cell receptor beta chains from the same sample are listed, as sequenced in a study of PD-1 blockade in classical Hodgkin lymphoma. Here immunoSEQ multiplex PCR was the method, and the copy in TCRdb shows in-frame clones only, minus some. The profile covers some 8,800 clones, with roughly 80% appearing a single time and roughly 28% taken by the ten largest. Time point denoted: cycle 4 day 1 (C4D1), after about 6 weeks of nivolumab. Every patient relapsed after autologous stem cell transplantation, and brentuximab vedotin exposure varied. The CD8+ T cells came from thawed PBMCs through magnetic negative selection. The sequencing used CD8+ T cells from blood, collected before the fourth cycle of nivolumab. All receptors come from a human donor with classical Hodgkin lymphoma.

The chain links TRBV4-1 to TRBJ1-3, with 10 bases identical to TRBD1. Trimming cost V 1 base and J 0 bases; bases outside gene matches: 9. The CDR3 has 19 residues. Germline values: CDR1 MGHRA, CDR2 YSYEKL. The CDR3 DNA follows: TGCGCCAGCAGCCAAGGCGGGGACAGGGGCCAAAGCTCTGGAAACACCATATATTTT. Translation gives CASSQGGDRGQSSGNTIYF.

As for this clone: Sequence at one end of the junction differs from germline and may be a read error. The rearrangement links TRBV10-3 to TRBJ1-2; the D is unclear. Germline CDR1 is ENHRY and CDR2 is SYGVKD. The CDR3 sequence is 11 residues long. The DNA for the CDR3 is TGTGCCGTCAGTCACGGCGAGGGCTACACCTTC. It yields the protein CAVSHGEGYTF.

The V and J genes are TRBV10-3 and TRBJ2-3; D is perhaps TRBD1 or TRBD2 (5 bases each). With 9 bases removed from V and 4 bases from J, the gap between germline ends came to 20 bases. The CDR3 spans 15 residues. CDR1 and CDR2 from the germline V gene are ENHRY and SYGVKD. CDR3 region: CAMSPGTPGSDTQYF. The CDR3 region has the DNA TGTGCCATGTCCCCTGGGACGCCGGGGTCAGATACGCAGTATTTT.

V is TRBV7-6 and J is TRBJ1-1, with 8 bases matching TRBD1. This CDR3 has 15 amino acids. With 1 base clipped from V and 7 bases from J, the junction kept 8 bases outside the gene matches. Germline CDR1 SGHVS, CDR2 FNYEAQ. CDR3 sequence (DNA): TGTGCCAGCAGCTTAGAGCCGGACAGGGATGTTGAAGCTTTCTTT. Translated: CASSLEPDRDVEAFF.

V is TRBV4-1 and J is TRBJ2-7; 7 bases match TRBD2. After removal of 2 bases from V and 3 bases from J, the junction contained 7 bases not matched to a gene. CDR3 length: 15 residues. Germline V gene sequence: CDR1 MGHRA, CDR2 YSYEKL. The CDR3 loop is CASSQTTGTNYEQYF. The CDR3 DNA is TGCGCCAGCAGCCAAACGACCGGGACTAACTACGAGCAGTACTTC.

This rearrangement joins TRBV5-6 to TRBJ2-3; 9 bases map to TRBD1. This CDR3 has 16 amino acids. Germline V CDR1 and CDR2: SGHDT, YYEEEE. V dropped 4 bases and J dropped 2; count of bases not matched to a gene: 8. The CDR3 DNA is TGTGCCAGCAGCCCCCGGACAGGGGACTTCACAGATACGCAGTATTTT. It is translated as CASSPRTGDFTDTQYF.

The rearrangement links TRBV18 to TRBJ1-4; D not resolved. The CDR3 sequence is 12 residues long. V lost 4 bases, J lost 7 bases, and 7 bases lay in between. The germline V gene encodes CDR1 KGHSH and CDR2 LQKENI. CDR3 nucleotide sequence: TGTGCCAGCTCACTCAAGCCTGAAAAACTGTTTTTT. It specifies CASSLKPEKLFF.

This clone came up a few times. The chain combines TRBV11-2 with TRBJ1-3, with D maybe TRBD1 (5 bases). The CDR3 consists of 14 residues. Trimming cost V 6 bases and J 4 bases, with 13 bases left between them. Germline V gene data show CDR1 as SGHAT and CDR2 as FQNNGV. As DNA, the CDR3 is TGTGCCAGCAGTTCAGGGTATTCCGGAAACACCATATATTTT. Translation: CASSSGYSGNTIYF.

V and J are TRBV5-1 and TRBJ2-1; D gene ambiguous. Trimming left V 3 bases short and J 4 bases short, with 2 bases between. This CDR3 region has 11 residues. CDR1 is SGHRS, CDR2 YFSETQ, per germline. The CDR3: CASSSYNEQFF. In nucleotides, the CDR3 is TGCGCCAGCAGCTCTTACAATGAGCAGTTCTTC.

This clone was detected only once. This rearrangement joins TRBV28 to TRBJ1-2; D ambiguous. The length of the CDR3 is 12 residues. V lost 11 bases and J lost 3, with 13 bases in between. CDR1 and CDR2 (germline): MDHEN, SYDVKM. CDR3 sequence (DNA): TGTGCCGCCAGCAGCTGGGACTATGGCTACACCTTC. It encodes CAASSWDYGYTF.

This clone appeared once. V and J are TRBV11-1 and TRBJ1-1, with D perhaps matching TRBD1 (6 bases). The CDR3 spans 15 residues. Germline V gives CDR1 SGHAT, CDR2 FQDESV (reference sequence). V lost 2 bases and J 0 bases, leaving 10 bases between the germline ends. CDR3 coding DNA: TGTGCCAGCAGCTTATTTTCAGGGGTGAACACTGAAGCTTTCTTT. Translated, it gives CASSLFSGVNTEAFF.

The V gene is TRBV4-1, the J gene TRBJ1-3, with a weak D call TRBD1 (6 bases). The CDR3 runs 15 residues. Looked up from germline, CDR1 is MGHRA and CDR2 is YSYEKL. With 2 bases removed from V and 2 bases from J, the gap between germline ends came to 10 bases. The CDR3 sequence is CASSQTRGPGNTIYF. Written as DNA, the CDR3 is TGCGCCAGCAGCCAAACCAGGGGACCTGGAAACACCATATATTTT.

The chain carries TRBV10-2 and TRBJ2-7; TRBD1 aligns across 7 bases. CDR1 and CDR2 (germline): WSHSY, SAAADI. The CDR3 runs to 13 residues. The trim removed 5 bases at V and 5 bases at J, leaving 6 bases unmatched. The CDR3 bases are TGCGCCAGCAGTCGACAGGGAGAACACGAGCAGTACTTC. It yields the protein CASSRQGEHEQYF.